The TCR beta chain described here comes from a study of T cell repertoires in cytomegalovirus infection. Study summary: Recently identified HLA-C-restricted and well-studied HLA-B-restricted CMV epitopes were used.

Findings and limits, study-wide: In two of eight donors, the top clonotype was HLA-C-restricted CMV-specific.

TCRdb ran MiXCR on the reads and lists one entry per CDR3 protein. This repertoire shows about 350,000 distinct CDR3 sequences, around a third found once; its top ten account for around an eighth. V shed 2 bases and J 7 bases; nucleotides not matched to a gene: 9. Germline V gene sequence: CDR1 SEHNR, CDR2 FQNEAQ (reference sequence). The CDR3 contains 16 residues. This clonotype was seen a few times. What it binds is unknown. This chain uses TRBV7-9 with TRBJ2-1; TRBD1 agrees at 9 bases. The clonotype comes from a human donor in good health (CMV status not recorded). Some clones in this sample may be carry-over from other donors' samples. Sequences were derived from cultured PBMCs, sampled from culture after CMV antigen stimulation. The CDR3 region is CASSLTAGTGSNEQFF. The DNA of the CDR3 is TGTGCCAGCAGCTTAACCGCCGGGACAGGGAGTAATGAGCAGTTCTTC.